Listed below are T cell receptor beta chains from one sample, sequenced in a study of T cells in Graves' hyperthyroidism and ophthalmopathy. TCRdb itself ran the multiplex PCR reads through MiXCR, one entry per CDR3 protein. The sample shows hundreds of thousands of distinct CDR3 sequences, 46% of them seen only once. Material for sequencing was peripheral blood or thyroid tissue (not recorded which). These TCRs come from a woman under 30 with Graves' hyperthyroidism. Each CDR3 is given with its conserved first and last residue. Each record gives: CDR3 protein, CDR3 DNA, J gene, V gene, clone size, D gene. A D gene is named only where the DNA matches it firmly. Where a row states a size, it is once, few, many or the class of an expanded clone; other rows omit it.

cdr3_aa: CAISENGNQPQHF
cdr3_nt: TGTGCCATCAGTGAGAACGGCAATCAGCCCCAGCATTTT
j_call: TRBJ1-5
v_call: TRBV10-3
clone_size: -
d_call: -

cdr3_aa: CASSLGVWERLGEQLFF
cdr3_nt: TGTGCCAGCAGCTTAGGCGTTTGGGAACGGTTGGGTGAACAACTGTTTTTT
j_call: TRBJ1-4
v_call: TRBV7-8
clone_size: -
d_call: -

cdr3_aa: CSVEGQGAEAFF
cdr3_nt: TGCAGCGTTGAAGGGCAGGGGGCTGAAGCTTTCTTT
j_call: TRBJ1-1
v_call: TRBV29-1
clone_size: -
d_call: TRBD1

cdr3_aa: CASNGQGFYGYTF
cdr3_nt: TGTGCCAGCAACGGACAGGGGTTCTATGGCTACACCTTC
j_call: TRBJ1-2
v_call: TRBV25-1
clone_size: -
d_call: TRBD1

cdr3_aa: CAIKIDREETQYF
cdr3_nt: TGTGCCATCAAGATAGACAGGGAAGAGACCCAGTACTTC
j_call: TRBJ2-5
v_call: TRBV10-3
clone_size: many
d_call: TRBD1

cdr3_aa: CAISESRQPQHF
cdr3_nt: TGTGCCATCAGTGAGTCGCGACAGCCCCAGCATTTT
j_call: TRBJ1-5
v_call: TRBV10-3
clone_size: -
d_call: -

cdr3_aa: CASTPTVDGTQYF
cdr3_nt: TGTGCCAGTACCCCTACAGTGGACGGGACCCAGTACTTC
j_call: TRBJ2-5
v_call: TRBV19
clone_size: many
d_call: -

cdr3_aa: CATSRLDRNQPQHF
cdr3_nt: TGTGCCACCAGCAGACTAGACAGAAATCAGCCCCAGCATTTT
j_call: TRBJ1-5
v_call: TRBV15
clone_size: many
d_call: -

cdr3_aa: CASSLGVGFTGELFF
cdr3_nt: TGTGCCAGCAGCTTAGGGGTGGGGTTCACCGGGGAGCTGTTTTTT
j_call: TRBJ2-2
v_call: TRBV7-6
clone_size: -
d_call: -

cdr3_aa: CASSFLRRTPSGTEAFF
cdr3_nt: TGTGCCAGCAGTTTCCTCCGGCGGACCCCTTCGGGCACTGAAGCTTTCTTT
j_call: TRBJ1-1
v_call: TRBV6-5
clone_size: -
d_call: -

cdr3_aa: CSARAGWEETQYF
cdr3_nt: TGCAGTGCTAGAGCGGGATGGGAGGAGACCCAGTACTTC
j_call: TRBJ2-5
v_call: TRBV20-1
clone_size: -
d_call: -

cdr3_aa: CASRRDRAEETQYF
cdr3_nt: TGTGCCAGTAGGAGGGACAGGGCCGAGGAGACCCAGTACTTC
j_call: TRBJ2-5
v_call: TRBV19
clone_size: -
d_call: TRBD1

cdr3_aa: CAISESGTGWEYGYTF
cdr3_nt: TGTGCCATCAGTGAGTCCGGGACAGGGTGGGAGTATGGCTACACCTTC
j_call: TRBJ1-2
v_call: TRBV10-3
clone_size: -
d_call: TRBD1

cdr3_aa: CATSGAGTGEGEQYF
cdr3_nt: TGTGCCACCAGTGGGGCCGGGACTGGGGAAGGCGAGCAGTACTTC
j_call: TRBJ2-7
v_call: TRBV24-1
clone_size: -
d_call: -

cdr3_aa: CASSVGETRYF
cdr3_nt: TGTGCCAGCAGTGTTGGGGAGACCCGGTACTTC
j_call: TRBJ2-5
v_call: TRBV2
clone_size: -
d_call: -

cdr3_aa: CASSTEYQETQYF
cdr3_nt: TGTGCCAGTTCGACTGAGTACCAAGAGACCCAGTACTTC
j_call: TRBJ2-5
v_call: TRBV12-3/TRBV12-4
clone_size: many
d_call: -

cdr3_aa: CASSPEAGSEQYF
cdr3_nt: TGTGCCAGTAGTCCAGAGGCGGGGTCCGAGCAGTACTTC
j_call: TRBJ2-7
v_call: TRBV19
clone_size: few
d_call: -

cdr3_aa: CASSLTGQGPNTGELFF
cdr3_nt: TGTGCCAGCAGCTTAACGGGACAGGGACCGAACACCGGGGAGCTGTTTTTT
j_call: TRBJ2-2
v_call: TRBV7-9
clone_size: few
d_call: TRBD1

cdr3_aa: CASSPQSLTGELFF
cdr3_nt: TGTGCCAGTAGTCCACAGAGTCTCACCGGGGAGCTGTTTTTT
j_call: TRBJ2-2
v_call: TRBV19
clone_size: -
d_call: -

cdr3_aa: CAITGENRVRNQPQHF
cdr3_nt: TGTGCCATCACTGGGGAGAATCGGGTAAGGAATCAGCCCCAGCATTTT
j_call: TRBJ1-5
v_call: TRBV10-3
clone_size: -
d_call: -

cdr3_aa: CASSAKTGNNEQFF
cdr3_nt: TGTGCCAGCAGCGCTAAGACAGGTAACAATGAGCAGTTCTTC
j_call: TRBJ2-1
v_call: TRBV2
clone_size: -
d_call: -

cdr3_aa: CASSANLNTEAFF
cdr3_nt: TGTGCCAGCAGCGCTAACCTGAACACTGAAGCTTTCTTT
j_call: TRBJ1-1
v_call: TRBV12-3/TRBV12-4
clone_size: -
d_call: -

cdr3_aa: CASSLGRGETQHF
cdr3_nt: TGTGCCAGCAGTTTGGGCAGAGGAGAGACCCAGCATTTT
j_call: TRBJ1-5
v_call: TRBV2
clone_size: -
d_call: -

cdr3_aa: CASTPGTNSYEQYF
cdr3_nt: TGTGCCAGTACCCCCGGGACGAACTCCTACGAGCAGTACTTC
j_call: TRBJ2-7
v_call: TRBV19
clone_size: -
d_call: -

cdr3_aa: CSGHRVTEAFF
cdr3_nt: TGCAGTGGACACAGGGTTACTGAAGCTTTCTTT
j_call: TRBJ1-1
v_call: TRBV20-1
clone_size: -
d_call: -

cdr3_aa: CSASPGTGFAYEQYF
cdr3_nt: TGCAGTGCTAGTCCCGGGACAGGGTTCGCCTACGAGCAGTACTTC
j_call: TRBJ2-7
v_call: TRBV20-1
clone_size: once
d_call: TRBD1

cdr3_aa: CASSIPLNTGELFF
cdr3_nt: TGTGCCAGTAGTATTCCCCTGAACACCGGGGAGCTGTTTTTT
j_call: TRBJ2-2
v_call: TRBV19
clone_size: -
d_call: -

cdr3_aa: CASSLGGRNTEAFF
cdr3_nt: TGTGCCAGCAGCTTGGGGGGTAGGAACACTGAAGCTTTCTTT
j_call: TRBJ1-1
v_call: TRBV7-2
clone_size: many
d_call: -

cdr3_aa: CASSRTSGRDQYF
cdr3_nt: TGTGCCAGCAGCCGGACTAGCGGGAGGGACCAGTACTTC
j_call: TRBJ2-5
v_call: TRBV7-2
clone_size: -
d_call: TRBD2

cdr3_aa: CATSLTSVETQYF
cdr3_nt: TGTGCCACCTCCCTCACTAGCGTCGAGACCCAGTACTTC
j_call: TRBJ2-5
v_call: TRBV10-3
clone_size: few
d_call: TRBD2

cdr3_aa: CSVELDSSYEQYF
cdr3_nt: TGCAGCGTTGAATTGGACAGCTCCTACGAGCAGTACTTC
j_call: TRBJ2-7
v_call: TRBV29-1
clone_size: many
d_call: -

cdr3_aa: CASSLAMGQTQYF
cdr3_nt: TGTGCCAGCAGCTTAGCGATGGGACAGACCCAGTACTTC
j_call: TRBJ2-5
v_call: TRBV7-7
clone_size: many
d_call: -

cdr3_aa: CSASITPVMNTEAFF
cdr3_nt: TGCAGTGCTAGCATAACCCCAGTCATGAACACTGAAGCTTTCTTT
j_call: TRBJ1-1
v_call: TRBV20-1
clone_size: -
d_call: -

cdr3_aa: CATSPATNEKLFF
cdr3_nt: TGTGCCACCTCGCCCGCAACTAATGAAAAACTGTTTTTT
j_call: TRBJ1-4
v_call: TRBV15
clone_size: -
d_call: -

cdr3_aa: CASSPRGGREKLFF
cdr3_nt: TGTGCCAGCAGTCCTCGGGGTGGGCGGGAAAAACTGTTTTTT
j_call: TRBJ1-4
v_call: TRBV7-2
clone_size: few
d_call: -

cdr3_aa: CASSDRGRFYNSPLHF
cdr3_nt: TGTGCCAGCAGTGACAGGGGACGGTTCTATAATTCACCCCTCCACTTT
j_call: TRBJ1-6
v_call: TRBV6-1
clone_size: few
d_call: -

cdr3_aa: CASSQEDRVSYEQYF
cdr3_nt: TGCGCCAGCAGCCAAGAAGACAGGGTCTCCTACGAGCAGTACTTC
j_call: TRBJ2-7
v_call: TRBV7-8
clone_size: -
d_call: TRBD1

cdr3_aa: CASSEITGANYGYTF
cdr3_nt: TGTGCCAGCAGTGAGATAACAGGGGCTAACTATGGCTACACCTTC
j_call: TRBJ1-2
v_call: TRBV25-1
clone_size: -
d_call: TRBD1

cdr3_aa: CASSQVWRGYEQYF
cdr3_nt: TGCGCCAGCAGCCAAGTTTGGCGGGGCTACGAGCAGTACTTC
j_call: TRBJ2-7
v_call: TRBV11-2
clone_size: -
d_call: -

cdr3_aa: CATPPRTDNSPLHF
cdr3_nt: TGTGCCACCCCTCCTAGGACGGATAATTCACCCCTCCACTTT
j_call: TRBJ1-6
v_call: TRBV24-1
clone_size: once
d_call: -

cdr3_aa: CSGERVGSPNEQFF
cdr3_nt: TGCAGCGGAGAGCGGGTAGGGAGTCCCAATGAGCAGTTCTTC
j_call: TRBJ2-1
v_call: TRBV29-1
clone_size: -
d_call: -